Each of the 10 T cell receptor beta chains below was sequenced from the same sample in a study of spatial heterogeneity in lung cancer. One entry per CDR3 protein, called by TCRdb with MiXCR from the 5' RACE reads. The sample holds some 83,000 distinct CDR3 sequences, 7% to 9% seen once. Time point given: sample taken at primary tumor resection. The sequencing used PBMCs, collected at surgery. Receptors were obtained from a male donor with early-stage non-small cell lung cancer.

Ten or more counts support this clonotype. The V gene is TRBV6-5, the J gene TRBJ2-3; D gene uncertain. V was shortened by 6 bases and J by 6 bases, with 19 bases between the two germline ends. This CDR3 contains 15 residues. Germline V lookup: CDR1 MNHEY, CDR2 SVGAGI. CDR3 residues: CASRTEAKPGDTQYF. CDR3 nucleotides: TGTGCCAGCAGGACCGAGGCGAAACCCGGCGATACGCAGTATTTT.

This clonotype was picked up many times. This chain joins TRBV29-1 and TRBJ2-3; 10 bases are a match to TRBD1. Germline V gives CDR1 SQVTM, CDR2 ANQGSEA. The CDR3 totals 15 residues. Losses at the gene ends were 7 bases for V and 2 bases for J; bases not matched to a gene: 9. DNA for the CDR3: TGCAGCGCCCTGCGGGACAGGGGATCCACAGATACGCAGTATTTT. Residues: CSALRDRGSTDTQYF.

This clonotype has ten or more counts. The chain links TRBV7-2 to TRBJ1-5; 8 bases agree with TRBD1. Per the germline V gene, CDR1 is SGHTA and CDR2 is FQGNSA. V was pared by 1 base and J by 5 bases, with 4 bases of the junction left unmatched. The CDR3 covers 15 residues. The CDR3 spells CASSLGTGIDQPQHF. As DNA, the CDR3 is TGTGCCAGCAGCTTAGGGACAGGGATCGATCAGCCCCAGCATTTT.

This clonotype was recorded many times. J is TRBJ1-5 and V is TRBV5-1; maybe TRBD1 (5 bases). CDR3 length: 14 amino acids. The germline V and J ends were trimmed by 0 bases and 4 bases, with 8 bases remaining between them. CDR1 SGHRS and CDR2 YFSETQ come from the germline V gene. Written as DNA, the CDR3 is TGCGCCAGCAGCTTGGGGGACCTGAATCAGCCCCAGCATTTT. It translates to CASSLGDLNQPQHF.

The CDR3, as DNA: TGTGCCAGCAGTTTTTGGGGTGTGAACACTGAAGCTTTCTTT. This gives the protein CASSFWGVNTEAFF. This chain connects TRBV27 to TRBJ1-1; D not certain. The CDR3 covers 14 residues. Germline CDR1 reads MNHEY; CDR2 reads SMNVEV (reference sequence). V was pared by 3 bases and J by 0 bases, with 8 bases between.

In this sample, this clonotype turned up many times. V and J are TRBV7-9 and TRBJ2-7, with D unresolved. Germline CDR1 reads SEHNR; CDR2 reads FQNEAQ (reference sequence). V dropped 4 bases and J dropped 4 bases, with 5 bases sitting between them. The CDR3 sequence is 11 residues long. CDR3 loop: CASSSYYEQYF. The CDR3 DNA sequence: TGTGCCAGCAGCTCTTATTACGAGCAGTACTTC.

This clonotype appeared a few times. The gene calls are TRBV5-1 and TRBJ2-1, with 12 nucleotides matching TRBD2. The CDR3 consists of 19 residues. The junction had 18 bases not matched to a gene; V was cut back by 1 base and J by 10 bases. Germline CDR1 SGHRS, CDR2 YFSETQ. For the CDR3, the DNA is TGCGCCAGCAGCTTGCACCCGGCTAGCGGGAGGGCGGGGGTCGTCGAGCAGTTCTTC. Its translation: CASSLHPASGRAGVVEQFF.

There are a few counts of this clonotype. This chain uses TRBV6-5 with TRBJ1-1, with TRBD1 matching over 7 bases. The germline CDR1 and CDR2 sequences are MNHEY and SVGAGI. The CDR3 covers 13 residues. V trimming: 8 bases; J trimming: 3 bases; junction bases outside the gene matches: 6. CDR3 residues: CASFLQGDTEAFF. DNA for the CDR3: TGTGCCAGCTTCCTCCAGGGGGACACTGAAGCTTTCTTT.

In this sample, this clonotype turned up a few times. This sequence joins TRBV21-1 and TRBJ1-1; TRBD1, the table's D call, lacks a check against the DNA. TRBV21-1 is an annotated pseudogene. The CDR3 is 16 amino acids. CDR3 DNA sequence: TGTGCCAGCAGCTACCGACAGGGGGCTATAGACACTGAAGCTTTCTTT. It encodes CASSYRQGAIDTEAFF.

The chain employs TRBV5-1 and TRBJ1-1; D not resolved. Trimming took 0 bases from V and 3 from J, leaving 9 bases between them. CDR3 length: 14 residues. Germline CDR1 SGHRS, CDR2 YFSETQ. CDR3 amino acids: CASSLEQHYTEAFF. The CDR3 DNA reads as TGCGCCAGCAGCTTGGAACAGCATTACACTGAAGCTTTCTTT. Complete variable domain (other parts from reference TRBV5-1 and TRBJ1-1): KAGVTQTPRYLIKTRGQQVTLSCSPISGHRSVSWYQQTPGQGLQFLFEYFSETQRNKGNFPGRFSGRQFSNSRSEMNVSTLELGDSALYLCASSLEQHYTEAFFGQGTRLTVV.